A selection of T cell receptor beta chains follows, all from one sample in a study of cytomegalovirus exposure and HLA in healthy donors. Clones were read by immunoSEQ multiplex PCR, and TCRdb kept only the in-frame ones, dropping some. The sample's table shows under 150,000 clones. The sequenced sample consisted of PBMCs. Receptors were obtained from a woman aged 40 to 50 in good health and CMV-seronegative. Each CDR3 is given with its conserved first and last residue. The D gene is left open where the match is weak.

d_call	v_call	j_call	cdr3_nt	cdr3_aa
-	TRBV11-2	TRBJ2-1	TGTGCCAGCAGCTTAGGACGGGGTCTATCCTACAATGAGCAGTTCTTC	CASSLGRGLSYNEQFF
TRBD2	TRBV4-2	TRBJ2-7	TGTGCCAGCAGCCCGGCGAGGGAGGCTAGCGGGGGCTCCTACGAGCAGTACTTC	CASSPAREASGGSYEQYF
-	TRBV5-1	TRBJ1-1	TGCGCCAGCAGCTTGAGTAATGGAGGGGTGAACACTGAAGCTTTCTTT	CASSLSNGGVNTEAFF
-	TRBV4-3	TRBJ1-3	TGCGCCAGCAGCCAATATTCCTTGGGAAACACCATATATTTT	CASSQYSLGNTIYF
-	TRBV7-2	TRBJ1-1	TGTGCCAGCAGCAGAGCCCGGGATTCGGGAACTGAAGCTTTCTTT	CASSRARDSGTEAFF
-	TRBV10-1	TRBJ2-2	TGCGCCAGCAGTGCCGGAGGGAGGACGTGGGACACCGGGGAGCTGTTTTTT	CASSAGGRTWDTGELFF
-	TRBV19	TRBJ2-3	TGTGCCACCTCGAGGGTTTTCATTAGCACAGATACGCAGTATTTT	CATSRVFISTDTQYF
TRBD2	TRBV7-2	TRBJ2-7	TGTGCCAGCAGCTCTCGTCCAGCGGGGGGGTCCTACGAGCAGTACTTC	CASSSRPAGGSYEQYF
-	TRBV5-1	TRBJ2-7	TGCGCCAGCAGCCTAACCTACGAGCAGTACTTC	CASSLTYEQYF
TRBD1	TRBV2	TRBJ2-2	TGTGCCAGCAGTCCGACCAGGACAGGGACCACCGGGGAGCTGTTTTTT	CASSPTRTGTTGELFF
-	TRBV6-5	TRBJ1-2	TGTGCCAGCAGCATAGGGGTAGGACGGCTCGATGGCTACACCTTC	CASSIGVGRLDGYTF
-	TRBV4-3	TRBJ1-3	TGCGCCAGCAGCCAAGATCTCGGAAACACCATATATTTT	CASSQDLGNTIYF
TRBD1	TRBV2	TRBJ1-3	TGTGCCAGCAGTTATAGGACAGGGACTGGAAACACCATATATTTT	CASSYRTGTGNTIYF
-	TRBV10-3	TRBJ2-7	TGTGCCATCAGTGAGCTTGACGAGCAGTACTTC	CAISELDEQYF
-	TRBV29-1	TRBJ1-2	TGCAGCGGGGGGGGGCCGAACTATGGCTACACCTTC	CSGGGPNYGYTF
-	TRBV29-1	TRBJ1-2	TGCAGCGTTGAAGGAGGTACACCAAGAGGCTACACCTTC	CSVEGGTPRGYTF
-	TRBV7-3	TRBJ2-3	TGTGCCAGCAGCTCGCAGGGGAGCGCAGATACGCAGTATTTT	CASSSQGSADTQYF
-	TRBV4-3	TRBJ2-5	TGCGCCAGCAGCCAAGATCGTCACAGGGAGAGAGAGACCCAGTACTTC	CASSQDRHRERETQYF
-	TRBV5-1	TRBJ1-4	TGCGCCAGCAGCTGGGGGACCGGGGGATGGGGCGAAAAACTGTTTTTT	CASSWGTGGWGEKLFF
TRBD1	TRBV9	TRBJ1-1	TGTGCCAGCAGCCGGGACAGGGGGAGGACTGAAGCTTTCTTT	CASSRDRGRTEAFF
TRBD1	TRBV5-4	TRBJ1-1	TGTGCCAGCAGCTGGGGGGACAGGGTAAACACTGAAGCTTTCTTT	CASSWGDRVNTEAFF
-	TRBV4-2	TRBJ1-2	TGTGCCAGCAGCCATCTACTACAGGGCAACTATGGCTACACCTTC	CASSHLLQGNYGYTF
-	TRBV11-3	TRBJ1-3	TGTGCCAGCAGCTTGAGGTCTAACTCTGGAAACACCATATATTTT	CASSLRSNSGNTIYF
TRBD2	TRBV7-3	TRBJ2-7	TGTGCCAGCAGCCAGACTAGCGGGGATACCTACGAGCAGTACTTC	CASSQTSGDTYEQYF
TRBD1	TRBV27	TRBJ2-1	TGTGCCAGCAGTTTGACCGGGACAGGGGGCGATGAGCAGTTCTTC	CASSLTGTGGDEQFF
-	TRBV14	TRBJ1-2	TGTGCCAGCAGCCATTTCCCCGAGGGTGGCTACACCTTC	CASSHFPEGGYTF
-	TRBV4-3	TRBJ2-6	TGCGCCAGCAGCCAGGTTACAGGCCCTGGGGCCAACGTCCTGACTTTC	CASSQVTGPGANVLTF
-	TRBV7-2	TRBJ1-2	TGTGCCAGCAGCTTTCAGGGGATTCGTGGCTACACCTTC	CASSFQGIRGYTF
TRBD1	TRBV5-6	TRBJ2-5	TGTGCCAGCAGCTTGGAATCGTGGACAGGGGGCTTTCAAGAGACCCAGTACTTC	CASSLESWTGGFQETQYF
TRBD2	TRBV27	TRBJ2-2	TGTGCCAGCCGCGCGGGGGGGCTCACCGGGGAGCTGTTTTTT	CASRAGGLTGELFF